Listed here are 32 T cell receptor beta chains from one sample, sequenced in a study of metastatic and nonmetastatic thyroid tumors. TCRdb reanalyzed the PCR reads via MiXCR. The profile shows 40,000 to 55,000 clones, roughly a sixth of them singletons. Not a single patient had been given any form of treatment at any point before undergoing thyroid surgery. Sequenced: blood. These receptor sequences come from a female donor with papillary thyroid cancer or a benign thyroid nodule (not recorded which). Some clones in this sample may be carry-over from other donors' samples.

This clone was counted ten times or more. Other DNA sequences in the sample encode the same CDR3. The V and J genes are TRBV10-3 and TRBJ2-3, with D possibly matching TRBD2 (6 bases). Germline assignment: CDR1 ENHRY and CDR2 SYGVKD. V gave up 2 bases and J gave up 4 bases, with 13 bases separating them. The CDR3 has 15 residues. Here the CDR3 reads CAISERGGGADTQYF. The CDR3 DNA follows: TGTGCCATCAGTGAGAGGGGCGGAGGGGCAGATACGCAGTATTTT.

This clone was found many times. The sample has other DNA sequences that encode this CDR3 too. The chain uses TRBV5-4 and TRBJ1-6; D is ambiguous. The CDR3 sequence is 12 residues long. The V gene's germline CDR1 is SGHNT and CDR2 YYREEE (reference sequence). V lost 3 bases and J 5 bases, leaving 3 bases between the germline ends. As DNA, the CDR3 is TGTGCCAGCAGCTGGCATAATTCACCCCTCCACTTT. Translating gives CASSWHNSPLHF.

Ten or more counts support this clone. This chain uses TRBV10-2 with TRBJ2-1; D unclear. The germline V gene encodes CDR1 WSHSY and CDR2 SAAADI. The CDR3 runs 12 residues. With 7 bases removed from V and 3 bases from J, the gap between germline ends came to 7 bases. CDR3 DNA sequence: TGCGCCAGCAAGGAAAACTACAATGAGCAGTTCTTC. Translating it yields CASKENYNEQFF.

This clone was detected many times. V is TRBV20-1 and J is TRBJ2-5; no firm D call. V gave up 1 base and J gave up 1 base, with 7 bases separating them. The germline V gene has CDR1 DFQATT and CDR2 SNEGSKA (reference sequence). CDR3 size: 13 residues. This chain's CDR3 is CSARGTFQETQYF. The CDR3 region has the DNA TGCAGTGCTAGAGGGACGTTCCAAGAGACCCAGTACTTC.

This clone has at least ten counts. V gene TRBV5-8 combines with J gene TRBJ1-5; D gene unclear. Trimming removed 4 bases from V and 5 bases from J, with 10 bases in between. This CDR3 comprises 13 residues. Germline lookup yields CDR1 SGHTS and CDR2 YDEGEE. The CDR3 DNA reads as TGTGCCAGCAGCCGCTTCGCCCATCAGCCCCAGCATTTT. This encodes CASSRFAHQPQHF.

Worth noting for this clone: Additional DNA sequences in this sample encode the identical CDR3. V and J are TRBV7-8 and TRBJ2-5; TRBD2 agrees at 10 bases. V was clipped by 6 bases and J by 9 bases; unmatched bases: 13. CDR1 is SGHVS, CDR2 FQNEAQ, per germline. This CDR3 region has 15 residues. The CDR3 sequence: CASSRAAGGEEAQYF. The CDR3 DNA follows: TGTGCCAGCAGTAGGGCAGCGGGAGGGGAGGAGGCCCAGTACTTC.

Ten or more counts support this clone. V usage is TRBV7-2 and J usage is TRBJ1-3; D is undetermined. Germline V CDR1 and CDR2: SGHTA, FQGNSA. Trimming took 0 bases from V and 9 from J, leaving 12 bases between them. The CDR3 has 14 residues. The CDR3 protein is CASSLALAAGTIYF. Written as DNA, the CDR3 is TGTGCCAGCAGCTTAGCGCTGGCTGCCGGCACCATATATTTT.

This sequence joins TRBV28 and TRBJ1-5; D unclear. V was clipped by 4 bases and J by 5 bases, with 21 bases between them. CDR3 length: 17 residues. The germline CDR1 and CDR2 sequences are MDHEN and SYDVKM. CDR3 in DNA: TGTGCCAGCAGTTCAAAGGTGGTTTCAGTCCAATATCAGCCCCAGCATTTT. It specifies CASSSKVVSVQYQPQHF. The variable domain in full, completed from reference TRBV28 and TRBJ1-5, reads DVKVTQSSRYLVKRTGEKVFLECVQDMDHENMFWYRQDPGLGLRLIYFSYDVKMKEKGDIPEGYSVSREKKERFSLILESASTNQTSMYLCASSSKVVSVQYQPQHFGDGTRLSIL.

On this clone itself: Mismatch with germline at one junction end may stem from a read error. The chain links TRBV11-1 to TRBJ2-2, with 9 nucleotides matching TRBD2. The CDR3 runs to 16 residues. Germline assignment: CDR1 SGHAT and CDR2 FQDESV (reference sequence). Here the CDR3 reads CASSSGAGGFSGDLFF. In nucleotides, the CDR3 is TGTGCCAGCAGTTCGGGAGCGGGAGGATTTAGTGGGGATCTGTTTTTT.

The V call is TRBV20-1, the J call TRBJ1-2; TRBD1 agrees at 7 bases. J was trimmed by 3 bases and V by 6 bases; bases with no gene match: 16. CDR3 length: 16 amino acids. Germline V gene lookup returns CDR1 DFQATT and CDR2 SNEGSKA (reference sequence). CDR3 amino acids: CSALLLEGGHDYGYTF. In nucleotides, the CDR3 is TGCAGTGCCTTGCTATTAGAAGGGGGCCATGACTATGGCTACACCTTC.

The rearrangement links TRBV7-3 to TRBJ2-1, with D perhaps TRBD2 (6 bases). CDR3 length: 15 amino acids. Per germline, CDR1 SGHTA and CDR2 FQGTGA. V lost 5 bases and J 5 bases, leaving 16 bases between the germline ends. CDR3 coding DNA: TGTGCCAGCAGCCCGGTACTATCGGGAGACAATGAGCAGTTCTTC. It specifies CASSPVLSGDNEQFF.

On this clone itself: Compared with germline, one end of the junction differs, possibly owing to a read error. The CDR3 DNA sequence: TGTGCCAACAGCCTGACCGTTGTGGGTCGCGGGTCCGGGGAGCTGTTTTTT. Protein sequence: CANSLTVVGRGSGELFF. The rearrangement joins TRBV11-2 to TRBJ2-2, with D possibly TRBD2 on 5 matching bases. This CDR3 region has 17 residues. The V gene's germline CDR1 is SGHAT and CDR2 FQNNGV.

This clone was seen ten or more times. The chain joins TRBV3-1 to TRBJ2-6; D not resolved. The CDR3 is 13 residues long. Trimming removed 0 bases from V and 4 bases from J, with 1 base in between. Germline values: CDR1 LGHDT, CDR2 YNNKEL (reference sequence). CDR3 nucleotide sequence: TGTGCCAGCAGCCAAGAAGGGGCCAACGTCCTGACTTTC. Translated, it gives CASSQEGANVLTF.

This clone occurred many times. The chain combines TRBV7-6 with TRBJ2-5; D ambiguous. The CDR3 spans 13 residues. Germline V CDR1 and CDR2: SGHVS, FNYEAQ. The ends were cut back, 5 bases at V and 1 base at J, with 8 bases in the middle. The CDR3 DNA reads TGTGCCAGCAGCCGAGGACGCCAAGAGACCCAGTACTTC. Amino acids: CASSRGRQETQYF.

This clone was seen ten or more times. This rearrangement joins TRBV6-2 or TRBV6-3 to TRBJ2-5; a weak D match, TRBD2 (5 bases). The CDR3 contains 16 residues. The ends were cut back, 10 bases at V and 0 bases at J, with 21 bases in the middle. CDR1 and CDR2 from the germline V gene are MNHEY and SVGEGT. The CDR3 here is CATQLHPGEYQETQYF. CDR3 in DNA: TGTGCCACCCAGTTACACCCTGGGGAGTACCAAGAGACCCAGTACTTC.

This clone was counted a few times. A read error may produce the germline difference seen at one junction end. The chain recombines TRBV6-1 with TRBJ1-1; 9 bases agree with TRBD1. The V gene's germline CDR1 is MNHNS and CDR2 SASEGT. The CDR3 covers 16 residues. The DNA of the CDR3 is TGTGCCAGCAGACTATTCGGGACAGGGATGAACACTGAAGCTTTCTTC. It encodes CASRLFGTGMNTEAFF.

This clone has ten or more counts. The junction departs from the called germline gene at one end, perhaps through a read error. The rearrangement links TRBV4-2 to TRBJ1-2; D may be TRBD1 (6 bases). Germline V gene sequence: CDR1 LGHNA, CDR2 YNFKEQ. CDR3 length: 14 amino acids. The chain's CDR3 is CASSEDRTGYGYTF. Written as DNA, the CDR3 is TGTGCCAGCAGCGAAGACAGGACCGGCTATGGCTACACCTTC.

V and J are TRBV27 and TRBJ2-1, with 8 nucleotides matching TRBD2. Germline CDR1 is MNHEY and CDR2 is SMNVEV (reference sequence). The CDR3 runs to 16 residues. V was pared by 5 bases and J by 13 bases, with 19 bases of the junction left unmatched. The CDR3: CASSTLFGRVNNYQFF. The CDR3 DNA follows: TGTGCCAGCAGTACCCTTTTCGGGAGGGTAAACAATTATCAGTTCTTC.

Ten or more counts support this clone. The rearrangement joins TRBV3-1 to TRBJ2-1, with 7 bases identical to TRBD2. Germline lookup yields CDR1 LGHDT and CDR2 YNNKEL (reference sequence). J was trimmed by 9 bases and V by 3 bases; bases with no gene match: 5. The CDR3 sequence is 13 residues long. Here the CDR3 DNA reads TGTGCCAGCAGCCAGCGGGAGCAATTTGAGCAGTTCTTC. Amino acids: CASSQREQFEQFF.

The V and J genes are TRBV11-2 and TRBJ2-7; D is ambiguous. Trimming removed 1 base at V and 12 bases at J, with 22 bases between. The germline V gene encodes CDR1 SGHAT and CDR2 FQNNGV. There are 15 residues in the CDR3. In nucleotides, the CDR3 is TGTGCCAGCAGCTTAGGCCCTGACCTCCTACGAGCCGTGTACTTC. Residues: CASSLGPDLLRAVYF.

Concerning this clone: A much larger clone is a single base away; this may be a read error. CDR3 region: CASSLRPSGTNEQFF. CDR3 DNA sequence: TGCGCCAGCAGCTTGAGACCTTCGGGGACCAATGAGCAGTTCTTC. V is TRBV4-1 and J is TRBJ2-1; D tentatively reads TRBD1 or TRBD2 (5 bases each). This CDR3 is 15 amino acids long. The V gene lost 5 bases and the J gene lost 6 bases, with 17 bases spanning the gap. Germline V gives CDR1 MGHRA, CDR2 YSYEKL.

This clone has ten or more counts. This chain connects TRBV2 to TRBJ1-1; no firm D call. The germline V gene encodes CDR1 SNHLY and CDR2 FYNNEI. Trimming cost V 3 bases and J 4 bases, with 15 bases left between them. CDR3 size: 15 residues. This chain's CDR3 is CASSDETGITTEAFF. The CDR3 DNA is TGTGCCAGCAGTGATGAGACGGGTATAACCACTGAAGCTTTCTTT.

This clone was seen at least ten times. The V and J genes are TRBV9 and TRBJ2-1, with D perhaps matching TRBD1 or TRBD2 (6 bases each). The CDR3 has 15 residues. V lost 0 bases and J lost 8, with 15 bases in between. Germline V lookup: CDR1 SGDLS, CDR2 YYNGEE. The CDR3 protein is CASSVAGALADEQFF. The CDR3 coding sequence is TGTGCCAGCAGCGTAGCGGGGGCCCTAGCCGATGAGCAGTTCTTC. The full variable domain, its missing parts supplied by reference TRBV9 and TRBJ2-1, is DSGVTQTPKHLITATGQRVTLRCSPRSGDLSVYWYQQSLDQGLQFLIQYYNGEERAKGNILERFSAQQFPDLHSELNLSSLELGDSALYFCASSVAGALADEQFFGPGTRLTVL.

This clone occurred many times. V gene TRBV20-1 combines with J gene TRBJ2-1; tentative D call: TRBD2 (5 bases). The V end was cut by 5 bases, the J end by 4 bases, with 15 bases between. The CDR3 runs 14 residues. CDR1 is DFQATT and CDR2 is SNEGSKA in the germline V gene (reference sequence). CDR3 nucleotides: TGCAGTGCTCGCCGGGGTAGCAGTTACAATGAGCAGTTCTTC. Its protein product is CSARRGSSYNEQFF.

This clone was found many times. Other DNA sequences in the same sample also yield this CDR3. This chain connects TRBV19 to TRBJ2-5; D not resolved. This CDR3 contains 13 residues. Germline CDR1 LNHDA, CDR2 SQIVND (reference sequence). V lost 6 bases to trimming and J lost 5 bases, with 13 bases between them. The CDR3 loop reads CASRPGSKETQYF. The CDR3 coding sequence is TGTGCCAGTAGACCCGGGTCAAAGGAGACCCAGTACTTC.

In this sample, this clone turned up many times. The genes are TRBV5-5 and TRBJ2-7, with TRBD2 as a possible D gene (6 bases). The germline CDR1 and CDR2 sequences are SGHKS and YYEKEE (reference sequence). The V end lost 4 bases, the J end lost 3 bases, and 11 bases lay between the germline ends. The CDR3 contains 13 residues. CDR3 coding DNA: TGTGCCAGCAGCCTAGCGTGGGACTACGAGCAGTACTTC. Translated: CASSLAWDYEQYF.

This clone was observed many times. V usage is TRBV6-6 and J usage is TRBJ1-2, with TRBD1 as a possible D gene (6 bases). The CDR3 consists of 14 residues. Per the germline V gene, CDR1 is MNHNY and CDR2 is SVGAGI (reference sequence). Trimming took off 4 bases at V and 4 bases at J, with 13 bases between the two ends. The CDR3 loop reads CASSSFEGGYGYTF. The DNA for the CDR3 is TGTGCCAGCAGTTCATTCGAGGGGGGCTATGGCTACACCTTC.

The chain joins TRBV12-3 or TRBV12-4 to TRBJ2-1; 13 nucleotides match TRBD2. The CDR3 is 19 residues long. The trim removed 3 bases at V and 9 bases at J, leaving 17 bases unmatched. The CDR3 is CASSFYGLAGVSTSSEQFF. CDR3 coding DNA: TGTGCCAGCAGTTTTTATGGACTAGCGGGAGTGAGTACATCTAGTGAGCAGTTCTTC.

This clone was observed at least ten times. This chain uses TRBV20-1 with TRBJ2-3; D is ambiguous. Trimming shortened V by 1 base and J by 6 bases, and 14 bases separated the two germline ends. This CDR3 spans 14 amino acids. Germline V gives CDR1 DFQATT, CDR2 SNEGSKA (reference sequence). CDR3 sequence: CSARALIFSDTQYF. CDR3 DNA: TGCAGTGCTAGAGCTTTAATTTTTTCGGATACGCAGTATTTT.

This clone showed up many times. The chain has TRBV5-1 and TRBJ1-5; the D gene is possibly TRBD1 (5 bases). The CDR3 is 15 amino acids. V shed 4 bases and J shed 5 bases, with 16 bases lying between them. Germline-derived CDR1 and CDR2 are SGHRS and YFSETQ. The CDR3 is CASSIGTSYHQPQHF. CDR3 coding DNA: TGCGCCAGCAGCATTGGGACCTCTTACCATCAGCCCCAGCATTTT. The full variable domain, in which reference TRBV5-1 and TRBJ1-5 provide the parts outside the CDR3, is KAGVTQTPRYLIKTRGQQVTLSCSPISGHRSVSWYQQTPGQGLQFLFEYFSETQRNKGNFPGRFSGRQFSNSRSEMNVSTLELGDSALYLCASSIGTSYHQPQHFGDGTRLSIL.

There are a few counts of this clone. Possible read error: a much larger clone is one base away. The same CDR3 arises from other DNA sequences in this sample as well. The chain employs TRBV5-6 and TRBJ1-5; TRBD1 is a possible D gene (5 bases). The CDR3 extends over 15 amino acids. V shed 1 base and J shed 5 bases, with 13 bases lying between them. Germline values: CDR1 SGHDT, CDR2 YYEEEE. The CDR3 sequence is CASSLRGGKDQPQHF. The CDR3 DNA is TGTGCCAGCAGCTTGCGTGGGGGGAAAGATCAGCCCCAGCATTTT.

In its sample, this clone was seen many times. The rearrangement joins TRBV5-1 to TRBJ1-6, with 8 bases identical to TRBD1. V lost 2 bases to trimming and J lost 7 bases; unmatched junction nucleotides: 5. The germline V gene has CDR1 SGHRS and CDR2 YFSETQ. The CDR3 loop spans 15 amino acids. This chain's CDR3 is CASSFSGGENSPLHF. DNA of the CDR3: TGCGCCAGCAGCTTCTCAGGGGGCGAAAATTCACCCCTCCACTTT.